The sequence of this T cell receptor (beta chain) was determined in a study of cytomegalovirus exposure and HLA in healthy donors. Primers for the PCR totalled 60 Vbeta and 13 Jbeta. Repertoires were generated with immunoSEQ multiplex PCR, while TCRdb's copy carries only in-frame clones and drops some. The sample yields approximately 130,000 clones, roughly 71% seen once. Germline loops: CDR1 SGDLS, CDR2 YYNGEE. The CDR3 length is 15 residues. The V gene end was trimmed by 3 bases and the J gene end by 8 bases; junction bases not matched to a gene: 13. Whole-study results and caveats: The classifier, whose performance was assessed in both the original and validation cohorts, reportedly diagnosed cytomegalovirus status with high specificity and sensitivity. In an earlier analysis, about 87% or about 30%: the productive usage of most TCR beta V segments. A reported reduction in N-insertions relative to the roughly 670-donor mean was seen in an Asian-associated ancestry cluster in a later analysis.

Concerning this clone itself: Its antigen is undetermined.

The genes are TRBV9 and TRBJ1-2, with 7 bases identical to TRBD1. The receptor was derived from a woman in her thirties or forties in good health and CMV-seronegative. Sequencing was done on a sample of PBMCs. Here the CDR3 reads CASSEVRAGGDGYTF. CDR3 nucleotides: TGTGCCAGCAGCGAGGTTCGGGCAGGGGGTGACGGCTACACCTTC. The full variable domain, completed using reference TRBV9 and TRBJ1-2, is DSGVTQTPKHLITATGQRVTLRCSPRSGDLSVYWYQQSLDQGLQFLIQYYNGEERAKGNILERFSAQQFPDLHSELNLSSLELGDSALYFCASSEVRAGGDGYTFGSGTRLTVV.